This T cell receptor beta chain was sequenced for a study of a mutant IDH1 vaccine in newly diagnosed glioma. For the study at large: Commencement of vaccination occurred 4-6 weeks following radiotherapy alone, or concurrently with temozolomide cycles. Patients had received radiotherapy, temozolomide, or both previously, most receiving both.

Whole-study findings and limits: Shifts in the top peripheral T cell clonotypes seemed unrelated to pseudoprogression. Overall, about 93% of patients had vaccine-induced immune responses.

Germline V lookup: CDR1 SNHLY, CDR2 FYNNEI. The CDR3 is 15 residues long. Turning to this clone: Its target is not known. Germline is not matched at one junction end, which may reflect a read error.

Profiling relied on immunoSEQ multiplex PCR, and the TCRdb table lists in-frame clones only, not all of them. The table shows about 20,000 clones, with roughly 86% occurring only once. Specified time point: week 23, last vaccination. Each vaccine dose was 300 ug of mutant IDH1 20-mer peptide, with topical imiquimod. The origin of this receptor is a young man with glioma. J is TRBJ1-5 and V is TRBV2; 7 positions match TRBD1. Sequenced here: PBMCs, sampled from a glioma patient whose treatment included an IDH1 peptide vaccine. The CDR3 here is CASREDRVSNQPQHF. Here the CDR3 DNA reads TGTGCCAGCAGAGAAGACAGGGTGAGCAATCAGCCCCAGCATTTT.